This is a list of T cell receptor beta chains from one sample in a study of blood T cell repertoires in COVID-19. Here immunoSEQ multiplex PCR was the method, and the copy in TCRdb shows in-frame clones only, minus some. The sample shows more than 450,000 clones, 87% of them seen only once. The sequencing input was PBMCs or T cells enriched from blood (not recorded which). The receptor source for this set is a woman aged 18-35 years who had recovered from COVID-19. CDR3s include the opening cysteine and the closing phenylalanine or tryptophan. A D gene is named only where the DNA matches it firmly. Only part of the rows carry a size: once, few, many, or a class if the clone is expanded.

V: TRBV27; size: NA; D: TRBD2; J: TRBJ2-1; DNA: TGTGCCAGCAGTTCCCAATTAGCGGGGGCCTCCTACAATGAGCAGTTCTTC; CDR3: CASSSQLAGASYNEQFF
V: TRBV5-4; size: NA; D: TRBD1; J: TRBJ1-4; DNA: TGTGCCAGCAGTGCTGCCGGGACAGGCCCCCCGGGCAATGAAAAACTGTTTTTT; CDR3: CASSAAGTGPPGNEKLFF
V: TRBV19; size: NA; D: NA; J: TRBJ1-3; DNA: TGTGCCAGTAGTCCCCCGGGGGTCCCTGGAAACACCATATATTTT; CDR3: CASSPPGVPGNTIYF
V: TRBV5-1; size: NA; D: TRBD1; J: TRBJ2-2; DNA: TGCGCCAGCAGCTACCGGCAGGGGGCGAGCACCGGGGAGCTGTTTTTT; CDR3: CASSYRQGASTGELFF
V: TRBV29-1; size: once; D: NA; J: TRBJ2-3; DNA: TGCAGCGTCAGACCCGGGTCCTTGATGGATACGCAGTATTTT; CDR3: CSVRPGSLMDTQYF
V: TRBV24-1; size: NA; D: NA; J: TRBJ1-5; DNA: TGTGCCACCAGTGATCCTCAGGGGCACCAGCCCCAGCATTTT; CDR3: CATSDPQGHQPQHF
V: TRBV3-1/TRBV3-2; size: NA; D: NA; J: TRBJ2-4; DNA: TGTGCCAGCAGCCAGGGAGCAGCAAGTATAAACATTCAGTACTTC; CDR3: CASSQGAASINIQYF
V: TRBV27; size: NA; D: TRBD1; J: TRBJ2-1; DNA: TGTGCCAGCAGTCTTACAGGGGGAAGGAATGAGCAGTTCTTC; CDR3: CASSLTGGRNEQFF
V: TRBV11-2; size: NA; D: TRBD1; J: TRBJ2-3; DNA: TGTGCCAGCAGCTTAGGGGACAGGGAGACAGATACGCAGTATTTT; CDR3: CASSLGDRETDTQYF
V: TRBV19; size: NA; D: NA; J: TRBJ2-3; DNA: TGTGCCAGCACGACGGGTTTTGGAGATACGCAGTATTTT; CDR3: CASTTGFGDTQYF
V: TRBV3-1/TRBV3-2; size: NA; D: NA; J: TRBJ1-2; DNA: TGTGCCAGCAGCCAAGATAGGGCGGGGGATTATGGCTACACCTTC; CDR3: CASSQDRAGDYGYTF
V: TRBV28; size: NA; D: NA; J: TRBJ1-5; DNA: TGTGCCAGCAGTTTAGAGGGCGGCAATCAGCCCCAGCATTTT; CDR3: CASSLEGGNQPQHF
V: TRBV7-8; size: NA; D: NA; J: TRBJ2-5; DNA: TGTGCCAGCAGCTACCCCCGGGATTTTTCCCAAGAGACCCAGTACTTC; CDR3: CASSYPRDFSQETQYF
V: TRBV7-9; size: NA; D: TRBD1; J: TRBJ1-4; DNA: TGTGCCAGCAGCCTTACAGGGGGCTCGTATGAGGAAAAACTGTTTTTT; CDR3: CASSLTGGSYEEKLFF
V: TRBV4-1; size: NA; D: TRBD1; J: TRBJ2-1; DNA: TGCGCCAGCAGCCAAGATCGATTCCGGGACAGGGGGTATGAGCAGTTCTTC; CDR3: CASSQDRFRDRGYEQFF
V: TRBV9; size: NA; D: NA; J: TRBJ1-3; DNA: TGTGCCAGCAGCGCACTTACGGGGGACGACACCATATATTTT; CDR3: CASSALTGDDTIYF
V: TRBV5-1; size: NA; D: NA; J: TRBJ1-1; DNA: TGCGCCAGCAGCCCCTTCGGGACTCCTTCAGGGGCTTTCTTT; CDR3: CASSPFGTPSGAFF
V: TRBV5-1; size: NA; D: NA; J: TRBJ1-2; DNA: TGCGCCAGCAGCTTGGGAGCCGGGGATAATGGCTACACCTTC; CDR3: CASSLGAGDNGYTF
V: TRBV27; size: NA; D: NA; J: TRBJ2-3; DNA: TGTGCCAGCAGTACCCAGGGACACCGCCGACCAAGCACAGATACGCAGTATTTT; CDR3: CASSTQGHRRPSTDTQYF
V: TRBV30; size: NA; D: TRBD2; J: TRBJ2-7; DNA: TGTGCCTGCGGACTAGCGGGGGTCTACGAGCAGTACTTC; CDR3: CACGLAGVYEQYF
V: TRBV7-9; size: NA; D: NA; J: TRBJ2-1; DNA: TGTGCCAGCAGCTCTCTACTACAGGGAAATGAGCAGTTCTTC; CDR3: CASSSLLQGNEQFF
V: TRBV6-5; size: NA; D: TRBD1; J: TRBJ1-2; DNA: TGTGCCAGCAGATCACAGGGGAAGGATGGCTACACCTTC; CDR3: CASRSQGKDGYTF
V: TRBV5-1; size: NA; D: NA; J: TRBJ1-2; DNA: TGCGCCAGCAGCTTGTTGGGAGCCAACTATGGCTACACCTTC; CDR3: CASSLLGANYGYTF
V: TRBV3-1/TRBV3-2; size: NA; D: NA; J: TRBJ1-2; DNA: TGTGCCAGCAGCCAGGATCATAGCCGTCCTATCTATGGCTACACCTTC; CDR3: CASSQDHSRPIYGYTF
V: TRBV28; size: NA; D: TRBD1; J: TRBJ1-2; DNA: TGTGCCAGCAGTTTCGGACAGGGGAACTATGGCTACACCTTC; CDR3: CASSFGQGNYGYTF
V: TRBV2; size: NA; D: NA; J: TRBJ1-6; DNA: TGTGCCAGCATCCCCTCCGGGGGATCACCCCTCCACTTT; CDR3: CASIPSGGSPLHF
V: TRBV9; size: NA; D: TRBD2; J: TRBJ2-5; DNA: TGTGCCAGCAGCCTCATGGGGACTATACAAGAGACCCAGTACTTC; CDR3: CASSLMGTIQETQYF
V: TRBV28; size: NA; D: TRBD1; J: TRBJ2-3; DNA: TGTGCCAGCAGTTATACAGGGGGCTACACAGATACGCAGTATTTT; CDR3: CASSYTGGYTDTQYF
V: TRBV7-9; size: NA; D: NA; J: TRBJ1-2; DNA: TGTGCCAGCAGCTTCGGGGGGGTTAAAGGCGGCTACACCTTC; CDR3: CASSFGGVKGGYTF
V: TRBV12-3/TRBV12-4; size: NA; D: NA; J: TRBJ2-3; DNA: TGTGCCAGTCTGCTACTAGGCACAGATACGCAGTATTTT; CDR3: CASLLLGTDTQYF
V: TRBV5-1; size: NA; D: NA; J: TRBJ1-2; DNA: TGCGCCAGCAGCTTTTCAGCTAGTGATGGCTACACCTTC; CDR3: CASSFSASDGYTF
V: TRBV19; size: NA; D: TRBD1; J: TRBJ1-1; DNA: TGTGCCAGTAGGAACAGGGGGCAGGGCACTGAAGCTTTCTTT; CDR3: CASRNRGQGTEAFF
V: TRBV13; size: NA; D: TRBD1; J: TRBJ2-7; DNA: TGTGCCAGCAGCCGGACAGGGGGTGTCACGAGGGAGCAGTACTTC; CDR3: CASSRTGGVTREQYF
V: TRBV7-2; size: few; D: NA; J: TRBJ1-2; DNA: TGTGCCAGCAGCTTAATGGCCACCGGAGTCGATGGCTACACCTTC; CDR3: CASSLMATGVDGYTF
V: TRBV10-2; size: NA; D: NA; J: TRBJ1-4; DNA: TGCGCCAGCAGTGCGGCAACTAATGAAAAACTGTTTTTT; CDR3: CASSAATNEKLFF
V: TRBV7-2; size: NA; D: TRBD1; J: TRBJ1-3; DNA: TGTGCCAGCCAAGACTGGGCCAGGGGGCGGAACACCATATATTTT; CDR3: CASQDWARGRNTIYF
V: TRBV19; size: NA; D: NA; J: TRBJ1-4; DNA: TGTGCCAGTAGTATGGACAGAGGAAATGAAAAACTGTTTTTT; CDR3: CASSMDRGNEKLFF
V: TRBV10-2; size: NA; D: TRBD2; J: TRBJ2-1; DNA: TGCGCCAGCAGTATTCGTCTAGCGGGGCAGGACAATGAGCAGTTCTTC; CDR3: CASSIRLAGQDNEQFF
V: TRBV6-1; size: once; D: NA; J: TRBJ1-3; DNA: TGTGCCAGCAGCCTAAACTCTGGAAACACCATATATTTT; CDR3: CASSLNSGNTIYF
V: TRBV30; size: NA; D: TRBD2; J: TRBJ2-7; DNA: TGTGCCTGGAGTGTACGTCGACTAGCGGGGGGCTACGAGCAGTACTTC; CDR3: CAWSVRRLAGGYEQYF
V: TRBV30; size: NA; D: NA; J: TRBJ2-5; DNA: TGTGCCTGGAGTAGCCCGACGGGTCAAGAGACCCAGTACTTC; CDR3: CAWSSPTGQETQYF